This TCR beta chain was identified in a study of regulatory T cells in long-lasting Graves disease. Study conclusions and caveats: Limited samples may have lowered accuracy. Persistent patients had a count of shared public clonotypes (approximately 3,000) that exceeded that of new patients (966). Persistent disease favored TRBV28, TRBJ1-2 and TRBJ2-5.

This clonotype was counted at least ten times. Antigen specificity is unknown. Building of the TCR beta libraries involved iRepertoire HTBI primers and Arm-PCR of CDR3 regions. One entry per CDR3 protein, called by TCRdb with MiXCR from the multiplex PCR reads. The data show almost 350,000 distinct CDR3 sequences, with around 19% seen just once and just under 30% held by the top ten. From germline, CDR1 is DFQATT and CDR2 SNEGSKA (reference sequence). Germline trimming cut 3 bases from V and 2 bases from J; bases unmatched to any gene: 7. CDR3 length: 16 amino acids. Time point meaning: persistent/refractory GD, antithyroid drugs over 5 years with positive TRAb. PBMC RNA served as the TCR library source.

This chain uses TRBV20-1 with TRBJ1-6; the match to TRBD1 covers 7 bases. The clonotype originates from a female donor with Graves disease. Sequences were derived from peripheral blood mononuclear cells (PBMCs), sampled when the disease was refractory, from a patient treated with antithyroid drugs. The CDR3 DNA follows: TGCAGTGCTAGCCTTCCGGGACAGCCCTATAATTCACCCCTCCACTTT. This sequence encodes CSASLPGQPYNSPLHF.